What follows are 2 T cell receptor beta chains derived from one specimen sequenced in a study of CD4+ T cells in melanoma (dated by TCRdb to the early 2020s). Libraries were built with the immunoSEQ multiplex PCR assay. TCRdb provides this immuneACCESS table in a form limited to in-frame rearrangements. Some clones are lacking; in checked studies, under half of them reflect an unresolved V gene, and why the rest are absent is not known. In all, the sample holds roughly 12,000 clones, and approximately 70% of those were seen once. The top ten clonotypes cover less than 9.5% of the sample. What was sequenced was cells from a culture (not recorded whether cultured in vitro). These receptors came from a human donor with melanoma.

V gene TRBV19 combines with J gene TRBJ2-5, with TRBD1 matching over 8 bases. Trimming at V came to 9 bases and at J to 3 bases, leaving 12 bases not matched to a gene. Per germline, CDR1 LNHDA and CDR2 SQIVND (reference sequence). This CDR3 spans 15 amino acids. Here the CDR3 reads CASSYGTGRKETQYF. CDR3 nucleotides: TGTGCCAGCAGCTACGGGACAGGACGAAAAGAGACCCAGTACTTC. Full variable domain (remainder filled in from reference TRBV19 and TRBJ2-5): DGGITQSPKYLFRKEGQNVTLSCEQNLNHDAMYWYRQDPGQGLRLIYYSQIVNDFQKGDIAEGYSVSREKKESFPLTVTSAQKNPTAFYLCASSYGTGRKETQYFGPGTRLLVL.

In its sample, this clone was seen a few times. This chain links TRBV7-8 with TRBJ2-2, with 8 bases identical to TRBD2. Germline V lookup: CDR1 SGHVS, CDR2 FQNEAQ. J was trimmed by 7 bases and V by 0 bases; bases with no gene match: 4. The CDR3 is made up of 15 amino acids. The CDR3 here is CASSLALAGIGELFF. For the CDR3, the DNA is TGTGCCAGCAGCTTAGCGCTAGCGGGTATCGGGGAGCTGTTTTTT.